This T cell receptor beta chain is drawn from a study of T cells in Graves' hyperthyroidism and ophthalmopathy. Study as a whole: Peripheral blood was taken when the disease was first diagnosed, before any treatment began.

Template material for amplifying TCR beta CDR3 regions consisted of RNA transcripts. First-round RT-PCR of the TCR CDR3 relied on the HTBI primer set. TCRdb re-called the multiplex PCR reads with MiXCR, one entry per CDR3 protein. The sample lists tens of thousands of distinct CDR3 sequences; roughly 52% were seen once. PBMCs came from 7.5 to 10 ml fresh peripheral blood. Material: blood. The sequence was obtained from a woman under 40 with Graves' ophthalmopathy.

The CDR3 coding sequence is TGCAGTGCTAGAGCGACAGGACATGCTGAAGCTTTCTTT. It is translated as CSARATGHAEAFF. The V call is TRBV20-1, the J call TRBJ1-1; D is possibly TRBD1 (6 bases). There are 13 residues in the CDR3. Germline CDR1 and CDR2: DFQATT and SNEGSKA (reference sequence). The germline V and J ends were trimmed by 1 base and 6 bases, with 12 bases remaining between them.